A selection of T cell receptor beta chains follows, all from one sample in a study of blood T cell repertoires in COVID-19. The table came from immunoSEQ multiplex PCR; TCRdb's copy has only in-frame clones and leaves some out. This table holds roughly 45,000 clones, about four fifths found once. The source material was peripheral blood. These receptors originate from a man aged 45-65 years with active COVID-19. Both conserved end residues are part of each CDR3. The order of the fields is V gene, J gene, D gene, CDR3 protein, CDR3 DNA. D genes are given only for firm matches.

v_gene: TRBV3-1/TRBV3-2; j_gene: TRBJ1-1; d_gene: .; CDR3aa: CASSHRTEAFF; CDR3nt: TGTGCCAGCAGCCACAGGACAGAAGCTTTCTTT
v_gene: TRBV18; j_gene: TRBJ1-3; d_gene: TRBD1; CDR3aa: CASSPGQGPGNTIYF; CDR3nt: TGTGCCAGCTCGCCCGGACAGGGGCCTGGAAACACCATATATTTT
v_gene: TRBV12-2; j_gene: TRBJ1-6; d_gene: .; CDR3aa: CASRLQGAVNSPLHF; CDR3nt: TGTGCAAGTCGCTTACAGGGGGCGGTTAATTCACCCCTCCACTTT
v_gene: TRBV3-1/TRBV3-2; j_gene: TRBJ1-6; d_gene: TRBD1; CDR3aa: CASSQRDSGSSYNSPLHF; CDR3nt: TGTGCCAGCAGCCAACGGGACAGTGGGAGCTCCTATAATTCACCCCTCCACTTT
v_gene: TRBV12-3/TRBV12-4; j_gene: TRBJ1-5; d_gene: .; CDR3aa: CASSFLQSAQHF; CDR3nt: TGTGCCAGCAGTTTCCTTCAATCAGCCCAGCATTTT
v_gene: TRBV29-1; j_gene: TRBJ2-2; d_gene: TRBD1; CDR3aa: CSAEGTVTNTGELFF; CDR3nt: TGCAGCGCAGAAGGGACAGTTACGAACACCGGGGAGCTGTTTTTT
v_gene: TRBV4-1; j_gene: TRBJ1-1; d_gene: .; CDR3aa: CASSFRTVLNTEAFF; CDR3nt: TGCGCCAGCAGCTTCAGGACAGTACTGAACACTGAAGCTTTCTTT
v_gene: TRBV24-1; j_gene: TRBJ2-4; d_gene: TRBD1; CDR3aa: CATSGRGQALAKNIQYF; CDR3nt: TGTGCCACCAGTGGGAGGGGACAGGCTCTAGCCAAAAACATTCAGTACTTC
v_gene: TRBV11-3; j_gene: TRBJ2-3; d_gene: .; CDR3aa: CASSLEGRPTDTQYF; CDR3nt: TGTGCCAGCAGCTTAGAGGGGAGACCCACAGATACGCAGTATTTT
v_gene: TRBV9; j_gene: TRBJ2-7; d_gene: .; CDR3aa: CASSVRPSESYEQYF; CDR3nt: TGTGCCAGCAGCGTAAGGCCTAGCGAAAGCTACGAGCAGTACTTC
v_gene: TRBV27; j_gene: TRBJ1-2; d_gene: .; CDR3aa: CASSNRGSLYGYTF; CDR3nt: TGTGCCAGCAGTAACCGAGGCAGCCTGTATGGCTACACCTTC
v_gene: TRBV5-6; j_gene: TRBJ1-1; d_gene: .; CDR3aa: CASSFGRGTEAFF; CDR3nt: TGTGCCAGCAGTTTTGGCCGGGGCACTGAAGCTTTCTTT
v_gene: TRBV2; j_gene: TRBJ1-1; d_gene: .; CDR3aa: CATKDRETENTEAFF; CDR3nt: TGTGCCACCAAGGATCGTGAGACAGAGAACACTGAAGCTTTCTTT
v_gene: TRBV4-1; j_gene: TRBJ1-1; d_gene: .; CDR3aa: CASSQAGSEAFF; CDR3nt: TGCGCCAGCAGCCAAGCAGGGTCTGAAGCTTTCTTT
v_gene: TRBV6-5; j_gene: TRBJ1-5; d_gene: .; CDR3aa: CASMRSPGQPQHF; CDR3nt: TGTGCCAGCATGCGTAGTCCGGGTCAGCCCCAGCATTTT
v_gene: TRBV3-1/TRBV3-2; j_gene: TRBJ2-5; d_gene: TRBD1; CDR3aa: CASRPGQGSYQETQYF; CDR3nt: TGTGCCAGTCGACCTGGACAGGGCTCGTACCAAGAGACCCAGTACTTC
v_gene: TRBV5-1; j_gene: TRBJ1-1; d_gene: .; CDR3aa: CASSTFSKNTEAFF; CDR3nt: TGCGCCAGCAGCACTTTTAGCAAGAACACTGAAGCTTTCTTT
v_gene: TRBV27; j_gene: TRBJ2-7; d_gene: TRBD1; CDR3aa: CASSLGTGPYEQYF; CDR3nt: TGTGCCAGCAGTCTTGGGACAGGGCCCTACGAGCAGTACTTC
v_gene: TRBV11-2; j_gene: TRBJ2-2; d_gene: .; CDR3aa: CASSLLNRVITGELFF; CDR3nt: TGTGCCAGCAGCTTGTTAAACAGGGTTATAACCGGGGAGCTGTTTTTT
v_gene: TRBV7-2; j_gene: TRBJ1-2; d_gene: TRBD1; CDR3aa: CASSLVGQGGGYTF; CDR3nt: TGTGCCAGCAGCTTAGTTGGACAGGGAGGTGGCTACACCTTC
v_gene: TRBV18; j_gene: TRBJ2-2; d_gene: .; CDR3aa: CASSPPNAGATGELFF; CDR3nt: TGTGCCAGCTCACCACCGAATGCAGGTGCCACCGGGGAGCTGTTTTTT